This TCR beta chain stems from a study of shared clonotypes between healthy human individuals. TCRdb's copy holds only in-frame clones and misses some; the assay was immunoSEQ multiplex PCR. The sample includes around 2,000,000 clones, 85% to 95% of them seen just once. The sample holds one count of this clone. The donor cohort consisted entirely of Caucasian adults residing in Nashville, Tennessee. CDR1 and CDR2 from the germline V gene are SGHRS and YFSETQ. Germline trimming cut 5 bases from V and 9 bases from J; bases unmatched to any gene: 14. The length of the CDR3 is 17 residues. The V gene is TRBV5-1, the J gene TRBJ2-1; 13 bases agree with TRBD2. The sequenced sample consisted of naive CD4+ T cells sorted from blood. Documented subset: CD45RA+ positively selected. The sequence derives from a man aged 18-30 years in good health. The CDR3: CASRHNTGTSGAGEQFF. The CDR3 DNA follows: TGCGCCAGCAGACACAATACCGGGACTAGCGGGGCGGGTGAGCAGTTCTTC. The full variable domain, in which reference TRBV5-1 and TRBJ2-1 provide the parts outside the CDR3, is KAGVTQTPRYLIKTRGQQVTLSCSPISGHRSVSWYQQTPGQGLQFLFEYFSETQRNKGNFPGRFSGRQFSNSRSEMNVSTLELGDSALYLCASRHNTGTSGAGEQFFGPGTRLTVL.